This T cell receptor (beta chain) was found in a study of cytomegalovirus exposure and HLA in healthy donors. Study-level results: A later analysis reportedly found fewer N-insertions in an Asian-associated ancestry cluster than the approximately 700-donor mean. A later analysis found that most CMV-associated TCR beta chains appeared HLA-restricted.

V gave up 5 bases and J gave up 4 bases; unmatched junction bases: 8. The CDR3 runs 15 residues. In germline, CDR1 is LNHDA, CDR2 SQIVND (reference sequence). Concerning this clone: Its specificity is not known.

Vbeta (60) and Jbeta (13) primers were used in the PCR. Using immunoSEQ multiplex PCR, the repertoire was profiled, and TCRdb retains in-frame clones only, with some absent. The data hold about 200,000 clones, with more than 60% observed a single time. The specimen sequenced was PBMCs. This chain connects TRBV19 to TRBJ2-1; 7 bases are a match to TRBD2. The TCR originated in a man aged 45 to 65 in good health and CMV-seronegative. The CDR3 loop reads CASSARGVGYNEQFF. DNA for the CDR3: TGTGCCAGTAGTGCCCGGGGGGTGGGTTACAATGAGCAGTTCTTC.